These 9 T cell receptor beta chains originate from one sample sequenced in a study of T cells after yellow fever vaccination. From the 5' RACE reads, TCRdb called clonotypes with MiXCR, one entry per CDR3 protein. The sample lists around 340,000 distinct CDR3 sequences; around an eighth were seen once. Sequences were derived from CD4+ T cells sorted from PBMCs, sampled 15 days after the yellow fever booster vaccination. The receptors originated from a man younger than 35 who received the YFV17D yellow fever vaccine.

The rearrangement joins TRBV6-2 or TRBV6-3 to TRBJ1-6; no definite D call. With 5 bases removed from V and 8 bases from J, the gap between germline ends came to 10 bases. CDR3 length: 13 amino acids. Germline lookup yields CDR1 MNHEY and CDR2 SVGEGT. The CDR3: CASSTEEDSPLHF. The CDR3 DNA reads TGTGCCAGCAGTACGGAGGAGGATTCACCCCTCCACTTT.

This clonotype was seen repeatedly, ten times or more. The chain links TRBV7-9 to TRBJ2-3; D is possibly TRBD1 or TRBD2 (5 bases each). The CDR3 consists of 14 residues. Trimming stripped 5 bases from V and 2 bases from J, with 11 bases between. Per germline, CDR1 SEHNR and CDR2 FQNEAQ (reference sequence). The CDR3 is CASSPGRTTDTQYF. The CDR3 DNA reads as TGTGCCAGCAGCCCGGGACGGACCACAGATACGCAGTATTTT.

The chain links TRBV29-1 to TRBJ2-5; the match to TRBD1 covers 8 bases. Trimming took 4 bases from V and 7 from J; bases not matched to a gene: 8. This CDR3 contains 13 residues. The V gene's germline CDR1 is SQVTM and CDR2 ANQGSEA. In DNA form, the CDR3 reads TGCAGCGTTGTCAGGGGGCAGGAAGGGACCCAGTACTTC. Its translation: CSVVRGQEGTQYF.

This clonotype has just a few counts. The chain links TRBV4-3 to TRBJ2-1, with D tentatively TRBD2 (6 bases). Trimming removed 0 bases at V and 0 bases at J, with 9 bases between. From germline, CDR1 is LGHNA and CDR2 YSLEER. This CDR3 has 16 residues. The CDR3, as DNA: TGCGCCAGCAGCCAAGATAGGGGAGGCTCCTACAATGAGCAGTTCTTC. Protein product: CASSQDRGGSYNEQFF.

The chain joins TRBV29-1 to TRBJ2-5, with TRBD2 matching over 7 bases. With V trimmed by 6 bases and J by 2 bases, 3 bases remained unmatched. The CDR3 is made up of 12 amino acids. Germline CDR1 is SQVTM and CDR2 is ANQGSEA. CDR3 sequence reads: CSVWGGQETQYF. DNA for the CDR3: TGCAGCGTCTGGGGGGGGCAAGAGACCCAGTACTTC.

The rearrangement links TRBV12-3 or TRBV12-4 to TRBJ2-7; D is undetermined. The CDR3 loop spans 14 amino acids. Trimming took off 6 bases at V and 2 bases at J, with 14 bases between the two ends. The chain's CDR3 is CASSPRHGAYEQYF. CDR3 DNA: TGTGCCAGCAGCCCACGGCACGGAGCCTACGAGCAGTACTTC.

The V call is TRBV5-1, the J call TRBJ2-1; D might be TRBD1 (8 bases). V was trimmed by 4 bases and J by 9 bases, leaving 14 bases between them. Germline-derived CDR1 and CDR2 are SGHRS and YFSETQ. The CDR3 has 13 residues. The CDR3: CASSATGEGEQFF. DNA for the CDR3: TGCGCCAGCAGCGCGACAGGGGAGGGTGAGCAGTTCTTC.

This clonotype was seen ten or more times. The chain combines TRBV20-1 with TRBJ2-5; tentatively, D is TRBD2 (7 bases). V was clipped by 6 bases and J by 5 bases, with 16 bases between them. This CDR3 contains 13 residues. Germline CDR1 is DFQATT and CDR2 is SNEGSKA (reference sequence). The CDR3 DNA follows: TGCAGTGCCGGACGGGGGGCGCGGGAGACCCAGTACTTC. The encoded protein is CSAGRGARETQYF.

This clonotype was recorded a few times. The chain carries TRBV25-1 and TRBJ1-1; D gene uncertain. The CDR3 covers 12 residues. Trimming shortened V by 3 bases and J by 4 bases, and 6 bases separated the two germline ends. Germline loops: CDR1 MGHDK, CDR2 SYGVNS. CDR3 in amino acids: CASSDLGTEAFF. The CDR3, as DNA: TGTGCCAGCAGTGATCTGGGCACTGAAGCTTTCTTT.